The source of this T cell receptor delta chain is a study of gamma-delta T cells after stem cell transplantation. The trim removed 2 bases at V and 8 bases at J, leaving 3 bases unmatched. CDR1 is GEAIGNYY, CDR2 EKD, per germline. This CDR3 contains 13 residues. TCRdb reapplied CATT to the RT-PCR reads. The sample shows 1,500 to 2,000 delta-chain clones, around 3.5% of them seen only once. The sample was gamma-delta T cells. This TCR derives from a human donor. It is not recorded whose cells these are; they may come from a transplant donor. V gene TRDV2 combines with J gene TRDJ1, with 11 bases that match TRDD3. The CDR3 DNA follows: TGTGCCTGTGACAAACTGGGGGATAGGAAACTCATCTTT. Protein product: CACDKLGDRKLIF.